The 14 T cell receptor beta chains reported below all come from one sample, sequenced in a study of blood T cells in healthy people across ages. A J-beta primer mix and a sample-barcoded 5' primer were used in a second PCR of roughly 7 to 12 cycles. TCRdb recomputed calls from the 5' RACE reads with MiXCR, one row per CDR3 protein. This sample has about 400,000 distinct CDR3 sequences, with roughly half found just once. What was sequenced was blood. Every receptor here comes from a man between 60 and 75 years old in good health.

The chain joins TRBV29-1 to TRBJ1-1; possibly TRBD1 for D (5 bases). Germline loops: CDR1 SQVTM, CDR2 ANQGSEA. The germline V and J ends were trimmed by 7 bases and 1 base, with 10 bases remaining between them. The CDR3 totals 12 residues. The CDR3 is CSADRKNTEAFF. As DNA, the CDR3 is TGCAGCGCCGACAGAAAGAACACTGAAGCTTTCTTT.

This clonotype was counted once. The J gene is TRBJ2-6, the V gene TRBV6-5; D gene unclear. Trimming shortened V by 6 bases and J by 4 bases, and 13 bases separated the two germline ends. The CDR3 sequence is 15 residues long. The germline gives CDR1 MNHEY, CDR2 SVGAGI. CDR3 nucleotides: TGTGCCAGCAGGTACGAAGGGAAGGGGGCCAACGTCCTGACTTTC. Its translation: CASRYEGKGANVLTF.

About this clonotype: Since a much larger clone is just one base distant, this may be a read error. The chain has TRBV15 and TRBJ2-7; maybe TRBD2 (5 bases). The CDR3 covers 13 residues. CDR1 and CDR2 (germline): LNHNV, YYDKDF (reference sequence). The V gene lost 5 bases and the J gene lost 5 bases, with 13 bases spanning the gap. CDR3 sequence reads: CATSLERSDEQYF. The DNA for the CDR3 is TGTGCCACCAGCCTGGAGCGGTCCGACGAGCAGTACTTC.

This clonotype has only a few counts. This chain joins TRBV7-9 and TRBJ2-7; perhaps TRBD1 as D (5 bases). In germline, CDR1 is SEHNR, CDR2 FQNEAQ (reference sequence). There are 13 residues in the CDR3. Trimming left V 4 bases short and J 0 bases short, with 7 bases between. The CDR3 here is CASSSRDSYEQYF. CDR3 in DNA: TGTGCCAGCAGCTCCAGGGACTCCTACGAGCAGTACTTC.

The chain employs TRBV5-6 and TRBJ2-7; 9 bases are a match to TRBD2. The CDR3 totals 13 residues. The ends lost 7 bases at V and 3 bases at J; junction bases unmatched: 5. Germline CDR1 and CDR2: SGHDT and YYEEEE. CDR3: CASGREGLYEQYF. The CDR3 DNA is TGTGCCAGCGGGCGGGAGGGCCTCTACGAGCAGTACTTC.

This clonotype has just a few counts. The V and J genes are TRBV3-1 and TRBJ2-5; unclear D gene. The germline gives CDR1 LGHDT, CDR2 YNNKEL (reference sequence). The CDR3 covers 13 residues. V lost 1 base to trimming and J lost 5 bases, with 8 bases between them. The CDR3 region is CASSQGLRETQYF. The CDR3 DNA reads TGTGCCAGCAGCCAAGGGTTACGGGAGACCCAGTACTTC.

The V call is TRBV7-9, the J call TRBJ2-7, with D maybe TRBD1 (6 bases). Deletions cut 6 bases from V and 2 bases from J, with 11 bases between. This CDR3 comprises 13 residues. The germline gives CDR1 SEHNR, CDR2 FQNEAQ (reference sequence). The CDR3 DNA reads as TGTGCCAGCAGGCAACAGGGAACCTACGAGCAGTACTTC. Amino acids: CASRQQGTYEQYF.

The V call is TRBV4-3, the J call TRBJ1-5; D is ambiguous. The CDR3 has 15 residues. The V end was cut by 1 base, the J end by 7 bases, with 14 bases between. Looked up from germline, CDR1 is LGHNA and CDR2 is YSLEER. DNA for the CDR3: TGCGCCAGCAGCCAAGGACTTAGTGACCCCCAGCCCCAGCATTTT. Protein sequence: CASSQGLSDPQPQHF.

This clonotype was seen more than once but under ten times. V and J are TRBV15 and TRBJ2-4; D gene unclear. The CDR3 loop spans 14 amino acids. Trimming took 4 bases from V and 13 from J, leaving 20 bases between them. Germline CDR1 LNHNV, CDR2 YYDKDF (reference sequence). The CDR3 loop is CATSISRRNSEQYF. In nucleotides, the CDR3 is TGTGCCACCAGCATATCTCGAAGGAACTCGGAGCAGTACTTC.

The chain carries TRBV13 and TRBJ2-7; TRBD1 agrees at 11 bases. Germline V CDR1 and CDR2: PRHDT, FYEKMQ (reference sequence). The CDR3 is 16 residues long. The junction had 12 bases not matched to a gene; V was cut back by 5 bases and J by 6 bases. The CDR3 DNA reads TGTGCCAGCAGCCTCCTTCCGGGGACAGGGGGTTCCGAGCAGTACTTC. It is translated as CASSLLPGTGGSEQYF.

This clonotype appeared a few times. The chain recombines TRBV28 with TRBJ2-3; 8 bases line up with TRBD1. Trimming took 6 bases from V and 6 from J; bases not matched to a gene: 11. This CDR3 region has 15 residues. Looked up from germline, CDR1 is MDHEN and CDR2 is SYDVKM. The CDR3 bases are TGTGCCAGCAGCCCTGACGGACAGGGCGGCGATACGCAGTATTTT. It specifies CASSPDGQGGDTQYF.

Comments on this clonotype: A much more abundant neighbour one base away suggests this may be a read error. The chain couples TRBV2 to TRBJ1-2; 10 bases are shared with TRBD1. CDR1 is SNHLY, CDR2 FYNNEI, per germline. V trimming: 10 bases; J trimming: 5 bases; junction bases outside the gene matches: 10. The CDR3 totals 14 residues. CDR3 amino acids: CANRLRQGAYGYTF. CDR3 DNA sequence: TGTGCCAACAGACTCCGACAGGGGGCATATGGCTACACCTTC. The variable domain in full, with the rest retrieved from reference TRBV2 and TRBJ1-2, is EPEVTQTPSHQVTQMGQEVILRCVPISNHLYFYWYRQILGQKVEFLVSFYNNEISEKSEIFDDQFSVERPDGSNFTLKIRSTKLEDSAMYFCANRLRQGAYGYTFGSGTRLTVV.

CDR3 protein: CASSLNRANYGYTF. The CDR3 coding sequence is TGTGCCAGCAGTTTAAACAGGGCCAACTATGGCTACACCTTC. V gene TRBV27 combines with J gene TRBJ1-2; TRBD1 is a possible D gene (6 bases). V lost 2 bases, J lost 2 bases, and 9 bases lay in between. This CDR3 comprises 14 residues. CDR1 is MNHEY, CDR2 SMNVEV, per germline (reference sequence).

V is TRBV7-2 and J is TRBJ2-5, with TRBD2 identical over 7 bases. V shed 1 base and J 11 bases; nucleotides not matched to a gene: 10. This CDR3 contains 14 residues. Germline V gene sequence: CDR1 SGHTA, CDR2 FQGNSA. The CDR3 region is CASSLGRLAGEQYF. CDR3 coding DNA: TGTGCCAGCAGCTTAGGGAGACTAGCTGGGGAGCAGTACTTC.